The 21 T cell receptor beta chains listed next were all sequenced from one sample in a study of OX40 agonist ivuxolimab in advanced cancers. Repertoires were generated with immunoSEQ multiplex PCR, while TCRdb's copy carries only in-frame clones and drops some. Among some 86,000 clones listed, around nine tenths were seen once. Material: CD4+ or CD8+ T cells sorted from blood, obtained in a trial of the OX40 agonist ivuxolimab. These receptors originate from an adult with an advanced solid tumor such as melanoma, head and neck, liver or kidney cancer.

V is TRBV11-2 and J is TRBJ2-2, with D maybe TRBD1 (8 bases). Germline CDR1 is SGHAT and CDR2 is FQNNGV. V gave up 6 bases and J gave up 5 bases, with 13 bases separating them. CDR3 length: 14 residues. CDR3 amino acids: CASRPQGGTGELFF. For the CDR3, the DNA is TGTGCCAGCAGACCACAGGGGGGGACCGGGGAGCTGTTTTTT.

The rearrangement joins TRBV6-1 to TRBJ2-7; TRBD1 agrees at 9 bases. The CDR3 totals 15 residues. The ends lost 6 bases at V and 3 bases at J; junction bases unmatched: 9. Germline values: CDR1 MNHNS, CDR2 SASEGT. CDR3 sequence reads: CASRTTGTGSYEQYF. Here the CDR3 DNA reads TGTGCCAGCAGGACGACCGGGACAGGGAGCTACGAGCAGTACTTC.

V is TRBV29-1 and J is TRBJ2-1; 10 nucleotides align to TRBD2. V was clipped by 7 bases and J by 1 base; unmatched bases: 7. Germline V gene data show CDR1 as SQVTM and CDR2 as ANQGSEA. The CDR3 sequence is 15 residues long. The CDR3: CSGSLLAGSYNEQFF. The CDR3 DNA is TGCAGCGGGAGCTTACTAGCGGGGTCCTACAATGAGCAGTTCTTC.

This clone appeared once. V and J are TRBV6-5 and TRBJ2-2; TRBD2 is a possible D gene (7 bases). The CDR3 length is 15 residues. CDR1 and CDR2 (germline): MNHEY, SVGAGI. Trimming removed 0 bases at V and 7 bases at J, with 12 bases between. The DNA for the CDR3 is TGTGCCAGCAGTTACTCGGGGGGGGCGGTCGGGGAGCTGTTTTTT. Translation: CASSYSGGAVGELFF.

The V and J genes are TRBV2 and TRBJ2-3, with TRBD1 matching 8 bases. Germline V gene lookup returns CDR1 SNHLY and CDR2 FYNNEI. The CDR3 is 15 residues long. Losses at the gene ends were 6 bases for V and 2 bases for J; bases not matched to a gene: 7. The CDR3 DNA is TGTGCCAGCAGGGACCGACAGGGGAACACAGATACGCAGTATTTT. Amino acids: CASRDRQGNTDTQYF.

This chain uses TRBV9 with TRBJ2-4, with 8 bases identical to TRBD1. The V gene end was trimmed by 2 bases and the J gene end by 0 bases; junction bases not matched to a gene: 7. The germline V gene has CDR1 SGDLS and CDR2 YYNGEE. CDR3 length: 17 amino acids. The CDR3 reads CASSVGETGVAKNIQYF. CDR3 DNA sequence: TGTGCCAGCAGCGTTGGCGAGACAGGGGTAGCCAAAAACATTCAGTACTTC.

V is TRBV6-6 and J is TRBJ1-3; 7 bases map to TRBD1. The germline CDR1 and CDR2 sequences are MNHNY and SVGAGI (reference sequence). CDR3 length: 13 amino acids. The ends lost 7 bases at V and 4 bases at J; junction bases unmatched: 4. CDR3 sequence reads: CASIQGEGNTIYF. In DNA form, the CDR3 reads TGTGCCAGCATCCAGGGGGAAGGAAACACCATATATTTT.

The V call is TRBV28, the J call TRBJ1-6; unclear D gene. CDR3 length: 12 residues. The V gene's germline CDR1 is MDHEN and CDR2 SYDVKM. The germline V and J ends were trimmed by 7 bases and 7 bases, with 8 bases remaining between them. The CDR3, as DNA: TGTGCCAGCACTGTACAGAATTCACCCCTCCACTTT. Amino acids: CASTVQNSPLHF.

This clone was found once. The V gene is TRBV28, the J gene TRBJ2-1, with D perhaps given as TRBD1 or TRBD2 (6 bases each). Trimming left V 2 bases short and J 12 bases short, with 38 bases between. Looked up from germline, CDR1 is MDHEN and CDR2 is SYDVKM. This CDR3 is built from 21 residues. The CDR3 DNA reads as TGTGCCAGCAGTTTAACCCCGACAGGACGGGGAACTAGCACCGGAATGTGGGGGCAGTTCTTC. This encodes CASSLTPTGRGTSTGMWGQFF.

The chain joins TRBV18 to TRBJ1-5; D gene unclear. Germline CDR1 KGHSH, CDR2 LQKENI. Trimming cost V 3 bases and J 5 bases, with 14 bases left between them. The CDR3 extends over 15 amino acids. The CDR3 loop is CASSPGSEIYQPQHF. CDR3 nucleotides: TGTGCCAGCTCACCGGGTAGCGAAATCTATCAGCCCCAGCATTTT.

The CDR3: CASSWEARDTQYF. In DNA, the CDR3 is TGTGCCAGCTCATGGGAGGCCCGGGATACGCAGTATTTT. The chain couples TRBV18 to TRBJ2-3, with D possibly TRBD2 on 6 matching bases. Germline values: CDR1 KGHSH, CDR2 LQKENI. Trimming pared 5 bases from V and 6 bases from J, leaving 12 bases between. CDR3 length: 13 amino acids.

V is TRBV28 and J is TRBJ2-7; no clear D gene. Deletions cut 3 bases from V and 6 bases from J, with 9 bases between. The CDR3 is 12 residues long. CDR1 and CDR2 (germline): MDHEN, SYDVKM. DNA for the CDR3: TGTGCCAGCAGTTTTCTAGTGGGCGAGCAGTACTTC. Its translation is CASSFLVGEQYF.

This clone was counted between two and nine times. The J gene is TRBJ1-2, the V gene TRBV18; 9 nucleotides align to TRBD1. The CDR3 is made up of 15 amino acids. V lost 6 bases to trimming and J lost 3 bases; unmatched junction nucleotides: 8. Germline lookup yields CDR1 KGHSH and CDR2 LQKENI. Here the CDR3 reads CASSSGTGSYYGYTF. The DNA of the CDR3 is TGTGCCAGCTCGTCAGGGACAGGGTCCTACTATGGCTACACCTTC.

The table lists this clone with a count of one. The sample contains more than one DNA sequence encoding this CDR3. This chain uses TRBV9 with TRBJ1-3; D is unclear. Trimming took 0 bases from V and 0 from J, leaving 4 bases between them. Looked up from germline, CDR1 is SGDLS and CDR2 is YYNGEE. The CDR3 is 14 amino acids. The CDR3 DNA is TGTGCCAGCAGCGTAGCGCGCTCTGGAAACACCATATATTTT. It specifies CASSVARSGNTIYF.

The genes are TRBV7-2 and TRBJ2-3; D possibly corresponds to TRBD2 (7 bases). The CDR3 runs to 14 residues. Germline loops: CDR1 SGHTA, CDR2 FQGNSA. V dropped 5 bases and J dropped 2 bases, with 11 bases sitting between them. The DNA of the CDR3 is TGTGCCAGCAGCCTGGGGGGGCCCACAGATACGCAGTATTTT. It encodes CASSLGGPTDTQYF.

The chain carries TRBV27 and TRBJ2-5; D may be TRBD2 (6 bases). Trimming stripped 3 bases from V and 6 bases from J, with 17 bases between. CDR3 length equals 15 residues. Looked up from germline, CDR1 is MNHEY and CDR2 is SMNVEV (reference sequence). This chain's CDR3 is CASSLFGGDPQTQYF. For the CDR3, the DNA is TGTGCCAGCAGTTTGTTCGGCGGGGACCCCCAGACCCAGTACTTC.

This clone was seen just once. The rearrangement uses TRBV4-1 and TRBJ2-6; TRBD1 matches 8 bases. The CDR3 runs 18 residues. Germline-derived CDR1 and CDR2 are MGHRA and YSYEKL. J lost 0 bases, V lost 2 bases, and 6 bases had no gene match. DNA of the CDR3: TGCGCCAGCAGCCAACCCGGACAGGGAAACTCTGGGGCCAACGTCCTGACTTTC. Translating it yields CASSQPGQGNSGANVLTF.

The chain uses TRBV11-2 and TRBJ2-2; 10 positions agree with TRBD2. Germline CDR1 is SGHAT and CDR2 is FQNNGV. The V and J ends lost 1 base and 12 bases, in that order; junction bases with no gene match: 11. The CDR3 sequence is 16 residues long. The CDR3 sequence is CASSLGPSGSTAKLFF. The CDR3 DNA sequence: TGTGCCAGCAGCTTAGGTCCTAGCGGGAGTACCGCTAAGCTGTTTTTT. The full variable domain, with the rest looked up from reference TRBV11-2 and TRBJ2-2, is EAGVAQSPRYKIIEKRQSVAFWCNPISGHATLYWYQQILGQGPKLLIQFQNNGVVDDSQLPKDRFSAERLKGVDSTLKIQPAKLEDSAVYLCASSLGPSGSTAKLFFGEGSRLTVL.

The chain employs TRBV28 and TRBJ2-2; 8 bases match TRBD2. Trimming removed 7 bases from V and 4 bases from J; junction bases left unmatched: 11. Germline V gene lookup returns CDR1 MDHEN and CDR2 SYDVKM. The CDR3 covers 16 residues. The chain's CDR3 is CASTPWGLGSTGELFF. The CDR3 DNA follows: TGTGCCAGCACCCCCTGGGGACTAGGATCCACCGGGGAGCTGTTTTTT.

The genes are TRBV28 and TRBJ2-2; D perhaps matches TRBD2 (7 bases). CDR3 size: 15 residues. Germline V lookup: CDR1 MDHEN, CDR2 SYDVKM. The germline V and J ends were trimmed by 1 base and 7 bases, with 13 bases remaining between them. The CDR3 loop reads CASSLLGGAIGELFF. Written as DNA, the CDR3 is TGTGCCAGCAGTTTATTAGGGGGGGCGATCGGGGAGCTGTTTTTT.

The sample holds a few counts of this clone. The chain joins TRBV7-2 to TRBJ1-4; the D is unclear. V dropped 2 bases and J dropped 0 bases, with 10 bases sitting between them. Per germline, CDR1 SGHTA and CDR2 FQGNSA. The CDR3 is 16 residues long. CDR3 region: CASSLNPPATNEKLFF. The CDR3 region has the DNA TGTGCCAGCAGCTTAAATCCACCTGCAACTAATGAAAAACTGTTTTTT.